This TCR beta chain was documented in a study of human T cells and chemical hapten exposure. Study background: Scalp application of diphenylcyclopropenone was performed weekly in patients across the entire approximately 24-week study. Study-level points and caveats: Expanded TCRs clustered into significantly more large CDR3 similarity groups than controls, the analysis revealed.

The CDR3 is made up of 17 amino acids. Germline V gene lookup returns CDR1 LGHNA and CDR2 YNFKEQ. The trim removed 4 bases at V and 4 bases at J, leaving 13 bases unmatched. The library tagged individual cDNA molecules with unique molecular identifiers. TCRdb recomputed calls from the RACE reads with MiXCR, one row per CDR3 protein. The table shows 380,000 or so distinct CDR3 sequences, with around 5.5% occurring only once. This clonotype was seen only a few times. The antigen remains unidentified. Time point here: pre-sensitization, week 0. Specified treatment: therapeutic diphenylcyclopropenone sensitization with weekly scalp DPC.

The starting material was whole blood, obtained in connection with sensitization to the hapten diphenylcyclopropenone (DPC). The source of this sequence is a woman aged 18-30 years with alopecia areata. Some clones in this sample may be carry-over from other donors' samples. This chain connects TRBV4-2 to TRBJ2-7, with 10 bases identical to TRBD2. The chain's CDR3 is CASSREIAGGRGYEQYF. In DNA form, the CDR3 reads TGTGCCAGCAGCCGCGAGATAGCGGGGGGCCGCGGGTACGAGCAGTACTTC.